These 28 T cell receptor beta chains share one sample of origin, sequenced in a study of blood T cell repertoires in COVID-19. The table came from immunoSEQ multiplex PCR; TCRdb's copy has only in-frame clones and leaves some out. The sample includes about 100,000 clones, around 94% of them seen just once. The specimen sequenced was peripheral blood. These receptors all come from a man in his forties or fifties with active COVID-19.

The chain uses TRBV7-9 and TRBJ2-5, with D perhaps matching TRBD1 (6 bases). This CDR3 comprises 13 residues. V lost 3 bases and J lost 5, with 10 bases in between. The germline gives CDR1 SEHNR, CDR2 FQNEAQ (reference sequence). The CDR3 loop is CASSLGAWETQYF. CDR3 DNA sequence: TGTGCCAGCAGCTTGGGGGCTTGGGAGACCCAGTACTTC. Using reference TRBV7-9 and TRBJ2-5 for the parts outside the CDR3, the full variable domain is DTGVSQNPRHKITKRGQNVTFRCDPISEHNRLYWYRQTLGQGPEFLTYFQNEAQLEKSRLLSDRFSAERPKGSFSTLEIQRTEQGDSAMYLCASSLGAWETQYFGPGTRLLVL.

The chain carries TRBV19 and TRBJ1-2, with D unclear. Trimming took off 4 bases at V and 3 bases at J, with 9 bases between the two ends. Germline CDR1 and CDR2: LNHDA and SQIVND (reference sequence). This CDR3 contains 13 residues. The CDR3: CASSNRGDYGYTF. DNA of the CDR3: TGTGCCAGTAGTAACCGGGGTGACTATGGCTACACCTTC.

Only a few counts were recorded for this clone. The chain combines TRBV4-1 with TRBJ2-2; 9 nucleotides align to TRBD2. CDR1 and CDR2 from the germline V gene are MGHRA and YSYEKL. Trimming removed 4 bases from V and 5 bases from J; junction bases left unmatched: 8. The CDR3 consists of 16 residues. The CDR3 protein is CASSPNLAGWTGELFF. In DNA, the CDR3 is TGCGCCAGCAGCCCCAATCTAGCGGGGTGGACCGGGGAGCTGTTTTTT.

The chain carries TRBV29-1 and TRBJ2-7; 9 nucleotides line up with TRBD1. J was trimmed by 2 bases and V by 4 bases; bases with no gene match: 6. Germline-derived CDR1 and CDR2 are SQVTM and ANQGSEA. CDR3 length: 14 residues. The CDR3 spells CSVGSGTGTYEQYF. CDR3 nucleotide sequence: TGCAGCGTTGGTTCCGGGACAGGGACCTACGAGCAGTACTTC.

The CDR3 region is CASSGGLVVGEQFF. CDR3 in DNA: TGTGCCAGCAGCGGGGGACTAGTTGTCGGTGAGCAGTTCTTC. The V and J genes are TRBV5-6 and TRBJ2-1, with 8 bases aligning to TRBD2. Germline loops: CDR1 SGHDT, CDR2 YYEEEE. This CDR3 has 14 residues. V was clipped by 4 bases and J by 9 bases; unmatched bases: 9.

V is TRBV3-1 (or the pseudogene TRBV3-2) and J is TRBJ2-5, with a tentative D call TRBD2 (5 bases). The CDR3 loop spans 15 amino acids. V lost 1 base, J lost 2 bases, and 11 bases lay in between. Germline V CDR1 and CDR2: LGHDT, YNNKEL (reference sequence). The CDR3 region is CASSQAEDFQETQYF. The CDR3 region has the DNA TGTGCCAGCAGCCAAGCTGAGGACTTTCAAGAGACCCAGTACTTC.

The J gene is TRBJ2-1, the V gene TRBV3-1 (or the pseudogene TRBV3-2), with TRBD2 as a possible D gene (6 bases). Trimming removed 4 bases at V and 7 bases at J, with 11 bases between. Germline CDR1 is LGHDT and CDR2 is YNNKEL (reference sequence). The CDR3 is 13 amino acids. CDR3 DNA: TGTGCCAGCAGCCGGGACTTAGCTAATGAGCAGTTCTTC. Translation: CASSRDLANEQFF.

The CDR3 sequence is CASSLADRGFTDTQYF. The DNA of the CDR3 is TGCGCCAGCAGCCTAGCTGACAGGGGATTTACAGATACGCAGTATTTT. V is TRBV5-1 and J is TRBJ2-3; 8 positions match TRBD1. Germline-derived CDR1 and CDR2 are SGHRS and YFSETQ. The CDR3 covers 16 residues. Trimming cost V 4 bases and J 3 bases; bases outside gene matches: 10.

The chain combines TRBV5-4 with TRBJ1-2; tentative D call: TRBD1 (5 bases). CDR1 is SGHNT and CDR2 is YYREEE in the germline V gene (reference sequence). V was pared by 0 bases and J by 6 bases, with 15 bases between. This CDR3 has 15 amino acids. In DNA, the CDR3 is TGTGCCAGCAGCTTGGTAGGGACTGCCCATGATGGCTACACCTTC. Residues: CASSLVGTAHDGYTF.

The chain joins TRBV30 to TRBJ1-4, with D possibly matching TRBD1 (5 bases). Looked up from germline, CDR1 is GTSNPN and CDR2 is SVGIG (reference sequence). The CDR3 sequence is 14 residues long. V was clipped by 7 bases and J by 7 bases, with 19 bases between them. The CDR3 coding sequence is TGTGCCTTATTTGACGGGGGAGGAAGTGAAAAACTGTTTTTT. It specifies CALFDGGGSEKLFF.

The genes are TRBV28 and TRBJ1-2, with a weak D call TRBD1 (5 bases). In germline, CDR1 is MDHEN, CDR2 SYDVKM. The CDR3 length is 13 residues. Deletions cut 1 base from V and 8 bases from J, with 11 bases between. The CDR3 region is CASSLSSGNGYTF. The CDR3 DNA sequence: TGTGCCAGCAGTTTATCGTCAGGGAACGGCTACACCTTC.

J is TRBJ2-7 and V is TRBV30; 10 bases match TRBD2. The germline V gene has CDR1 GTSNPN and CDR2 SVGIG (reference sequence). Trimming cost V 4 bases and J 0 bases; bases outside gene matches: 9. This CDR3 has 16 amino acids. CDR3 protein: CAWKPTSGESSYEQYF. As DNA, the CDR3 is TGTGCCTGGAAACCTACTAGCGGGGAAAGCTCCTACGAGCAGTACTTC.

The CDR3 loop is CAWRDRTGLYEQYF. CDR3 bases: TGTGCCTGGAGGGATCGGACAGGGCTGTACGAGCAGTACTTC. V and J are TRBV30 and TRBJ2-7; 8 bases fit TRBD1. The germline CDR1 and CDR2 sequences are GTSNPN and SVGIG (reference sequence). The CDR3 extends over 14 amino acids. V was clipped by 3 bases and J by 4 bases; unmatched bases: 8. Together with reference TRBV30 and TRBJ2-7, the CDR3 gives the full variable domain: SQTIHQWPATLVQPVGSPLSLECTVEGTSNPNLYWYRQAAGRGLQLLFYSVGIGQISSEVPQNLSASRPQDRQFILSSKKLLLSDSGFYLCAWRDRTGLYEQYFGPGTRLTVT.

CDR3 in DNA: TGTGCCTGGAGTGTGGACAGCGGGGGGTACAATGAGCAGTTCTTC. This sequence encodes CAWSVDSGGYNEQFF. V gene TRBV30 combines with J gene TRBJ2-1; 9 nucleotides align to TRBD2. Losses at the gene ends were 0 bases for V and 4 bases for J; bases not matched to a gene: 4. Germline lookup yields CDR1 GTSNPN and CDR2 SVGIG (reference sequence). The CDR3 is 15 residues long. The whole variable domain, remainder taken from reference TRBV30 and TRBJ2-1, is SQTIHQWPATLVQPVGSPLSLECTVEGTSNPNLYWYRQAAGRGLQLLFYSVGIGQISSEVPQNLSASRPQDRQFILSSKKLLLSDSGFYLCAWSVDSGGYNEQFFGPGTRLTVL.

CDR3 in DNA: TGTGCCAGCAGCTTGGGCCCGGGTCCGAGAGAGCAGTACTTC. As protein: CASSLGPGPREQYF. V and J are TRBV5-4 and TRBJ2-7; D ambiguous. Deletions cut 0 bases from V and 7 bases from J, with 14 bases between. The CDR3 is 14 residues long. Germline V gene data show CDR1 as SGHNT and CDR2 as YYREEE (reference sequence).

The chain has TRBV28 and TRBJ1-5; D unclear. This CDR3 region has 15 residues. Germline V gene data show CDR1 as MDHEN and CDR2 as SYDVKM. Trimming took off 5 bases at V and 2 bases at J, with 13 bases between the two ends. The CDR3: CASSPIHEGNQPQHF. The CDR3 region has the DNA TGTGCCAGCAGTCCTATCCACGAGGGCAATCAGCCCCAGCATTTT.

The chain uses TRBV6-5 and TRBJ1-2; a weak D match, TRBD1 (6 bases). The V end lost 6 bases, the J end lost 4 bases, and 15 bases lay between the germline ends. Germline V CDR1 and CDR2: MNHEY, SVGAGI. This CDR3 is 14 amino acids long. CDR3 sequence reads: CASRLRQELYGYTF. Here the CDR3 DNA reads TGTGCCAGCAGATTACGACAGGAGCTCTATGGCTACACCTTC.

A few counts support this clone. The V gene is TRBV5-4, the J gene TRBJ1-1; the D is unclear. Trimming removed 3 bases at V and 3 bases at J, with 9 bases between. The CDR3 is 13 amino acids. Germline CDR1 SGHNT, CDR2 YYREEE (reference sequence). The chain's CDR3 is CASSYRVDTEAFF. For the CDR3, the DNA is TGTGCCAGCAGCTATCGGGTAGACACTGAAGCTTTCTTT. The entire variable domain, with the rest obtained from reference TRBV5-4 and TRBJ1-1, is as follows: ETGVTQSPTHLIKTRGQQVTLRCSSQSGHNTVSWYQQALGQGPQFIFQYYREEENGRGNFPPRFSGLQFPNYSSELNVNALELDDSALYLCASSYRVDTEAFFGQGTRLTVV.

The chain employs TRBV9 and TRBJ2-5; tentatively, D is TRBD2 (6 bases). Germline V lookup: CDR1 SGDLS, CDR2 YYNGEE. The CDR3 extends over 16 amino acids. V shed 3 bases and J shed 4 bases, with 19 bases lying between them. CDR3 DNA: TGTGCCAGCAGCGCTTCCATGACGGGGGAGCGAGAGACCCAGTACTTC. Its protein product is CASSASMTGERETQYF. The complete variable domain, with remaining parts taken from reference TRBV9 and TRBJ2-5, reads DSGVTQTPKHLITATGQRVTLRCSPRSGDLSVYWYQQSLDQGLQFLIQYYNGEERAKGNILERFSAQQFPDLHSELNLSSLELGDSALYFCASSASMTGERETQYFGPGTRLLVL.

The gene calls are TRBV18 and TRBJ2-7; 7 bases are a match to TRBD1. Germline V gives CDR1 KGHSH, CDR2 LQKENI. The trim removed 4 bases at V and 5 bases at J, leaving 8 bases unmatched. The CDR3 spans 14 residues. The DNA for the CDR3 is TGTGCCAGCTCACTCTCAGGGGGTGCGGACGAGCAGTACTTC. Its translation: CASSLSGGADEQYF.

This chain joins TRBV5-1 and TRBJ2-1, with 8 bases fitting TRBD2. The germline V gene encodes CDR1 SGHRS and CDR2 YFSETQ. The CDR3 is made up of 17 amino acids. V shed 4 bases, J shed 2 bases, and the junction held 11 bases outside the gene matches. In DNA form, the CDR3 reads TGCGCCAGCAGCCTACGAATTAGCGGGACTCCCTACAATGAGCAGTTCTTC. It encodes CASSLRISGTPYNEQFF.

This chain joins TRBV6-6 and TRBJ2-1; D uncertain. The V end was cut by 5 bases, the J end by 7 bases, with 21 bases between. Germline CDR1 is MNHNY and CDR2 is SVGAGI (reference sequence). The CDR3 sequence is 16 residues long. The CDR3 is CASSGLFELVTNEQFF. For the CDR3, the DNA is TGTGCCAGCAGTGGTCTTTTCGAGCTAGTAACTAATGAGCAGTTCTTC.

This clone was detected a few times. The chain carries TRBV7-3 and TRBJ2-2, with 8 bases lining up with TRBD1. Germline V gene data show CDR1 as SGHTA and CDR2 as FQGTGA. Unmatched junction bases numbered 14, after V lost 5 bases and J lost 0 bases. The CDR3 runs 19 residues. The CDR3 DNA reads as TGTGCCAGCAGCAGATACAAGATCGGGACAGGATCGAACACCGGGGAGCTGTTTTTT. Translation: CASSRYKIGTGSNTGELFF.

This clone was counted a few times. CDR3 region: CASSFTTDQNTIYF. The CDR3 DNA reads as TGTGCCAGCAGCTTCACAACAGACCAAAACACCATATATTTT. The chain links TRBV7-9 to TRBJ1-3; the D is unclear. The V end was cut by 3 bases, the J end by 6 bases, with 12 bases between. Germline V lookup: CDR1 SEHNR, CDR2 FQNEAQ (reference sequence). The CDR3 extends over 14 amino acids.

The V gene is TRBV6-1, the J gene TRBJ2-1, with 13 bases lining up with TRBD2. V lost 3 bases, J lost 8 bases, and 7 bases stayed unmatched. Per the germline V gene, CDR1 is MNHNS and CDR2 is SASEGT. CDR3 length equals 16 residues. This CDR3 reads CASSDPLAGGVYEQFF. The CDR3 DNA reads as TGTGCCAGCAGTGACCCACTAGCGGGGGGGGTGTATGAGCAGTTCTTC.

V gene TRBV5-1 combines with J gene TRBJ2-3; D is unclear. CDR1 is SGHRS and CDR2 is YFSETQ in the germline V gene. Trimming shortened V by 3 bases and J by 0 bases, and 20 bases separated the two germline ends. The CDR3 length is 18 residues. The DNA for the CDR3 is TGCGCCAGCAGCTACGAACCGGGTGGAGTACCAAGCACAGATACGCAGTATTTT. Translation: CASSYEPGGVPSTDTQYF.

The chain recombines TRBV4-2 with TRBJ1-5, with 9 bases that match TRBD1. Germline V CDR1 and CDR2: LGHNA, YNFKEQ. This CDR3 spans 16 amino acids. Trimming at V came to 4 bases and at J to 4 bases, leaving 8 bases not matched to a gene. The CDR3 DNA reads as TGTGCCAGCAGCCCTGGCGGGGGACAGGGTAATCAGCCCCAGCATTTT. Translating it yields CASSPGGGQGNQPQHF.

The gene calls are TRBV28 and TRBJ1-4; 7 bases are shared with TRBD1. The CDR3 is 15 amino acids. With 6 bases clipped from V and 12 bases from J, the junction kept 16 bases outside the gene matches. Germline V lookup: CDR1 MDHEN, CDR2 SYDVKM. The DNA of the CDR3 is TGTGCCAGCAGACGACAGGGATTCATCTCCCTGCAACTGTTTTTT. Residues: CASRRQGFISLQLFF.